These T cell receptor beta chains were read from a single sample in a study of CD8+CD57+ T cells in acquired aplastic anemia. TCRdb processed the reads anew with MiXCR; each CDR3 protein has one entry. The sample includes about 190,000 distinct CDR3 sequences, approximately 49% seen only once; the top ten take about a sixth. The source material was sorted CD4+, CD8+, or CD8+CD57+ T cells (not recorded which) from PBMCs. The receptors originated from a human donor in good health, serving as a control. The CDR3 runs from the conserved cysteine through the conserved F or W. Fields, in order: V gene, J gene, clone size, D gene, CDR3 DNA, CDR3 protein. D genes are given only for firm matches. The size of a clone is reported for some rows only, either as once, few or many, or as a class for expanded clones.

V: TRBV5-8
J: TRBJ2-7
size: many
D: TRBD1
DNA: TGTGCCAGCAGAAACGGCAGGGGGAACTCCTACGAGCAGTACTTC
CDR3: CASRNGRGNSYEQYF

V: TRBV7-2
J: TRBJ2-3
size: many
D: NA
DNA: TGTGCCAGCAGCCCCGCTAGGAGCGTTCCAGATACGCAGTATTTT
CDR3: CASSPARSVPDTQYF

V: TRBV19
J: TRBJ2-5
size: NA
D: TRBD2
DNA: TGTGCCAGTAGTTGGACTAGCGATCAAGAGGCCCAGTACTTC
CDR3: CASSWTSDQEAQYF

V: TRBV19
J: TRBJ1-2
size: many
D: TRBD1
DNA: TGTGCCAGTACCCCGAGGGACAGGGGGCGGGATGGCTACACCTTC
CDR3: CASTPRDRGRDGYTF

V: TRBV10-2
J: TRBJ2-7
size: NA
D: TRBD2
DNA: TGCGCCAGCGAGACTAGCGGGGGGTACGAGCAGTACTTC
CDR3: CASETSGGYEQYF

V: TRBV19
J: TRBJ1-1
size: many
D: NA
DNA: TGTGCCAGTAGCCCCGGCCCCGAGGACACTGAAGCTTTCTTT
CDR3: CASSPGPEDTEAFF

V: TRBV7-2
J: TRBJ2-3
size: NA
D: NA
DNA: TGTGCCAGCAGCTTGATTGTCCCAGATACGCAGTATTTT
CDR3: CASSLIVPDTQYF

V: TRBV11-2
J: TRBJ1-2
size: many
D: NA
DNA: TGTGCCAGCAGCTTAAACTATGAGGGCTACACCTTC
CDR3: CASSLNYEGYTF

V: TRBV7-6
J: TRBJ1-1
size: NA
D: NA
DNA: TGTGCCAGCAGCTTAGGGGACAACACTGAAGCTTTCTTT
CDR3: CASSLGDNTEAFF

V: TRBV7-2
J: TRBJ1-1
size: NA
D: TRBD1
DNA: TGTGCCAGCAGCTTGTGGACAGGGGAGACTGAAGCTTTCTTT
CDR3: CASSLWTGETEAFF

V: TRBV3-1
J: TRBJ2-5
size: many
D: NA
DNA: TGTGCCAGCAGCCCTTATGTCTCAGAGACCCAGTACTTC
CDR3: CASSPYVSETQYF

V: TRBV10-3
J: TRBJ2-2
size: few
D: NA
DNA: TGTGCCATCAGTGAGTCGTCGGGGGGCACGAACACCGGGGAGCTGTTTTTT
CDR3: CAISESSGGTNTGELFF

V: TRBV2
J: TRBJ2-3
size: NA
D: TRBD1
DNA: TGTGCCAGAGTCCGGGACAGGACAGATACGCAGTATTTT
CDR3: CARVRDRTDTQYF

V: TRBV5-4
J: TRBJ1-6
size: NA
D: NA
DNA: TGTGCCAGCAGCTCAGTTCGGGGGGTTGCGGATAAGGATTCACCCCTCCACTTT
CDR3: CASSSVRGVADKDSPLHF

V: TRBV12-3/TRBV12-4
J: TRBJ1-4
size: many
D: TRBD1
DNA: TGTGCCAGCAGTTTCCAGGGGGCGGCTAATGAAAAACTGTTTTTT
CDR3: CASSFQGAANEKLFF

V: TRBV15
J: TRBJ2-3
size: NA
D: TRBD1
DNA: TGTGCCACCAGCAGAGGGGCAGGGGGCCGGGCAGATACGCAGTATTTT
CDR3: CATSRGAGGRADTQYF

V: TRBV19
J: TRBJ2-3
size: NA
D: TRBD1
DNA: TGTGCCAGTAGTACTCCGACAGGGGGAAGCACAGATACGCAGTATTTT
CDR3: CASSTPTGGSTDTQYF

V: TRBV10-3
J: TRBJ2-1
size: NA
D: TRBD2
DNA: TGTGCCATCAGTGAGACCTTGACTAGCGGGAGTAAGGATGAGCAGTTCTTC
CDR3: CAISETLTSGSKDEQFF

V: TRBV14
J: TRBJ2-5
size: medium-sized
D: NA
DNA: TGTGCCAGCAGCCAAGAGACGGGGAGAACCCAGTACTTC
CDR3: CASSQETGRTQYF

V: TRBV19
J: TRBJ1-5
size: NA
D: NA
DNA: TGTGCCAGTAGTATGGGGGATGGGAGAGGTAACCAGCATTTT
CDR3: CASSMGDGRGNQHF

V: TRBV7-6
J: TRBJ2-3
size: NA
D: TRBD2
DNA: TGTGCCAGCAGCGCCGGGACTAGCGGGGGGTCAGATACGCAGTATTTT
CDR3: CASSAGTSGGSDTQYF

V: TRBV19
J: TRBJ2-3
size: few
D: TRBD2
DNA: TGTGCCAGTAGGGGCGGGGGGACGCTGCGCACAGATACGCAGTATTTT
CDR3: CASRGGGTLRTDTQYF

V: TRBV7-9
J: TRBJ2-7
size: many
D: NA
DNA: TGTGCCAGCAGCTTAGTTCCCGGGACAAGTTTCTACGAGCAGTACTTC
CDR3: CASSLVPGTSFYEQYF

V: TRBV24-1
J: TRBJ2-7
size: many
D: NA
DNA: TGTGCCACCAGTGGAGGGATCAACGAGCAGTACTTC
CDR3: CATSGGINEQYF

V: TRBV19
J: TRBJ1-5
size: NA
D: NA
DNA: TGTGCCAGTAGTATAATGGGACCAAATCAGCCCCAGCATTTT
CDR3: CASSIMGPNQPQHF

V: TRBV7-2
J: TRBJ2-5
size: few
D: NA
DNA: TGTGCCAGCGGGTACGGGACCCAGTACTTC
CDR3: CASGYGTQYF

V: TRBV20-1
J: TRBJ2-1
size: once
D: NA
DNA: TGCAGTGCTCCCTCGCCTAGCTCCTACAATGAGCAGTTCTTC
CDR3: CSAPSPSSYNEQFF

V: TRBV6-2/TRBV6-3
J: TRBJ1-1
size: many
D: NA
DNA: TGTGCCAGCAACGACGGGGGAAACACTGAAGCTTTCTTT
CDR3: CASNDGGNTEAFF